A selection of T cell receptor beta chains follows, all from one sample in a study of somatic mutations in cytotoxic T cells in rheumatoid arthritis. Profiling relied on immunoSEQ multiplex PCR, and the TCRdb table lists in-frame clones only, not all of them. In the table there are 11,000 or so clones, roughly 80% of which are singletons. The sequenced material came from CD8+ T cells sorted from blood. Every receptor here comes from a woman in her 40s in good health. CDR3s include the opening cysteine and the closing phenylalanine or tryptophan. The order of the fields is J gene, clone size, D gene, V gene, CDR3 DNA, CDR3 protein. A D gene is named only where the DNA matches it firmly. Only part of the rows carry a size: once, few, many, or a class if the clone is expanded.

TRBJ2-1 - TRBD1 TRBV7-6 TGTGCCATCCGGGACAGGGTCCCCCACAATGAGCAGTTCTTC CAIRDRVPHNEQFF
TRBJ2-1 - TRBD1 TRBV28 TGTGCCAGCAGTTTAAGGGACAGGGTAAACAATGAGCAGTTCTTC CASSLRDRVNNEQFF
TRBJ2-7 - TRBD2 TRBV11-3 TGTGCCAGCAGCCCGGGGGGGCGGTCCTACGAGCAGTACTTC CASSPGGRSYEQYF
TRBJ1-1 - TRBD1 TRBV5-1 TGCGCCAGCAGCTCAACAGGGGCGAGCACTGAAGCTTTCTTT CASSSTGASTEAFF
TRBJ1-5 few TRBD1 TRBV19 TGTGCCAGTAGTTGGGGACAGGGGAACCAGCCCCAGCATTTT CASSWGQGNQPQHF
TRBJ2-1 - TRBD1 TRBV7-6 TGTGCCAGCAGCAGCCGACAGGGAAAGGAAGATGAGCAGTTCTTC CASSSRQGKEDEQFF
TRBJ1-4 - - TRBV5-6 TGTGCCAGCACCAAATGGGGGGGGAGTAATGAAAAACTGTTTTTT CASTKWGGSNEKLFF
TRBJ1-5 - - TRBV6-5 TGTGCCAGCAGTTACACCTGGGAGGAAGGCAATCAGCCCCAGCATTTT CASSYTWEEGNQPQHF
TRBJ2-3 - - TRBV28 TGTGCCAGCAGGTTCCAGGGTATCGGGACAGATACGCAGTATTTT CASRFQGIGTDTQYF
TRBJ1-1 - - TRBV14 TGTGCCAGCAGCCACTTTTTGGGGACCCAGAACACTGAAGCTTTCTTT CASSHFLGTQNTEAFF
TRBJ2-7 - TRBD2 TRBV19 TGTGCCAGTAGTATAGGATCGGGACTAGCCTACGAGCAGTACTTC CASSIGSGLAYEQYF
TRBJ2-3 - - TRBV15 TGTGCCACCAGCAGATCCGGAGGGGCGGGCACAGATACGCAGTATTTT CATSRSGGAGTDTQYF
TRBJ2-7 - - TRBV30 TGTGCCTGGAGTTCAGGTCTTATCTACGAGCAGTACTTC CAWSSGLIYEQYF
TRBJ1-1 - - TRBV25-1 TGTGCCAGCACCTTGGGGGTGAACACTGAAGCTTTCTTT CASTLGVNTEAFF
TRBJ1-1 few - TRBV9 TGTGCCAGCAGCGCTGGTTCGATAAACACTGAAGCTTTCTTT CASSAGSINTEAFF
TRBJ2-6 - TRBD1 TRBV11-2 TGTGCCAGCAGCAGGACAGGGTGGTCTGGGGCCAACGTCCTGACTTTC CASSRTGWSGANVLTF
TRBJ2-7 medium-sized - TRBV29-1 TGCAGCGGCCGACTAAGGGGCGAGCAGTACTTC CSGRLRGEQYF
TRBJ2-5 - TRBD1 TRBV11-2 TGTGCCAGCAGCCAAGGACAGGTTCAAGAGACCCAGTACTTC CASSQGQVQETQYF
TRBJ2-1 - - TRBV11-2 TGTGCCAGCAGCTCCACAGAAGCCTATGAGCAGTTCTTC CASSSTEAYEQFF
TRBJ1-2 - - TRBV4-1 TGCGCCAGCAGCCAGTTACAGGGCAGCTATGGCTACACCTTC CASSQLQGSYGYTF
TRBJ1-1 few - TRBV6-5 TGTGCCAGCAGTTACTCACCGGGACCTTTATCGTCAGCTTTCTTT CASSYSPGPLSSAFF
TRBJ2-5 - - TRBV14 TGTGCCAGCAGCCAAGATTTTACAGGGGACTGGGAGACCCAGTACTTC CASSQDFTGDWETQYF
TRBJ1-5 medium-sized - TRBV19 TGTGCCACCTCCCACAGATTTTATAGCAATCAGCCCCAGCATTTT CATSHRFYSNQPQHF
TRBJ2-1 - - TRBV7-8 TGTGCCAGCAGCTTAAGTCCCATACGCAATGAGCAGTTCTTC CASSLSPIRNEQFF
TRBJ1-1 - TRBD1 TRBV4-3 TGCGCCAGCAGCCAAGACAAACAGGGGGCCACTGAAGCTTTCTTT CASSQDKQGATEAFF
TRBJ1-2 once - TRBV7-8 TGTGCCCTCGGCGTTCCGACCGCCGGAAACTATGGCTACACCTTC CALGVPTAGNYGYTF
TRBJ1-1 - TRBD1 TRBV19 TGTGCCAGTAGTATGGGGACAGGCCTAACTGAAGCTTTCTTT CASSMGTGLTEAFF
TRBJ1-2 hyperexpanded - TRBV6-6 TGTGCCAGCAGCCACCTCACAGGGTTTGCCGGCTACACCTTC CASSHLTGFAGYTF
TRBJ2-1 - TRBD2 TRBV4-1 TGCGCCAGCAGCCAAAAGGTCGTAGCGGGGGACGACATGTGTGAGCAGTTCTTC CASSQKVVAGDDMCEQFF
TRBJ1-2 - - TRBV6-5 TGTGCCAGCCTGGGGTCAAATAACTATGGCTACACCTTC CASLGSNNYGYTF
TRBJ1-5 - - TRBV19 TGTGCCAGTAGTATAGGTACAGGGTTGCTTCAGCCCCAGCATTTT CASSIGTGLLQPQHF
TRBJ1-2 - - TRBV6-6 TGTGCCAGCAGTTACGGGGGGATTTCTCCCGGGGGCTACACCTTC CASSYGGISPGGYTF
TRBJ2-1 - - TRBV19 TGTGCCAGTAGTAACTACAATGAGCAGTTCTTC CASSNYNEQFF
TRBJ1-1 - - TRBV29-1 TGCAGCGTTGAAGGGGGGCGGAACACTGAAGCTTTCTTT CSVEGGRNTEAFF
TRBJ2-1 - - TRBV4-2 TGTGCCAGCAGCCCCACTCCGGCCGGGATCTTGAATGAGCAGTTCTTC CASSPTPAGILNEQFF
TRBJ2-3 - - TRBV7-9 TGTGCCAGCAGCTTAGTCGGGGCGTTTAGCACAGATACGCAGTATTTT CASSLVGAFSTDTQYF
TRBJ1-1 - - TRBV5-4 TGTGCCAGCAGCATAGACAGGCGTCACCGGGGCACTGAAGCTTTCTTT CASSIDRRHRGTEAFF
TRBJ2-3 - TRBD2 TRBV5-8 TGTGCCAGCAGCTTTGCGGGGGGGGGAGATACGCAGTATTTT CASSFAGGGDTQYF
TRBJ2-1 - - TRBV11-3 TGTGCCAGCAGCGAATCAGGGTACAATGAGCAGTTCTTC CASSESGYNEQFF
TRBJ1-1 - - TRBV7-9 TGTGCCAGCAGCTTAACGAACACTGAAGCTTTCTTT CASSLTNTEAFF
TRBJ2-5 - - TRBV15 TGTGCCACCAGCAGAGAGCACACCCCGCAAGAGACCCAGTACTTC CATSREHTPQETQYF
TRBJ2-5 - - TRBV4-1 TGCGCCAGCAGCGAAGGTAACTACCTCCAAGAGACCCAGTACTTC CASSEGNYLQETQYF
TRBJ2-1 - - TRBV5-6 TGTGCCAGCAGTTGGGAAACTGGTGAGCAGTTCTTC CASSWETGEQFF
TRBJ2-7 few - TRBV11-3 TGTGCCAGCAGCTTGGGTTCTACGGCCTACGAGCAGTACTTC CASSLGSTAYEQYF
TRBJ1-2 - - TRBV27 TGTGCCAGCTCCCCCCTGGCGGCCTCCGGACCCTATGGCTACACCTTC CASSPLAASGPYGYTF
TRBJ1-2 few - TRBV28 TGTGCCAGCAGCCCCATCCTGACCGACGACTACACCTTC CASSPILTDDYTF
TRBJ2-3 - - TRBV5-1 TGCGCCAGCACCATGGGGCAGGGATTGGATACGCAGTATTTT CASTMGQGLDTQYF
TRBJ2-5 - - TRBV7-9 TGTGCCAGCAGCCCCCGACTCCAGGAGACCCAGTACTTC CASSPRLQETQYF
TRBJ1-1 few TRBD1 TRBV4-1 TGCGCCAGCAGCCAAAGTGCAGGGGGCGGAACTTTCTTT CASSQSAGGGTFF
TRBJ1-1 - - TRBV19 TGTGCCAGTAGTATTTGGGGTGAAGCTTTCTTT CASSIWGEAFF
TRBJ2-7 - - TRBV15 TGTGCCACCAGCGCTGGGCAAACCTACGAGCAGTACTTC CATSAGQTYEQYF
TRBJ1-1 - - TRBV5-4 TGTGCCAGCAGCGACGAACAGGGAATGAACACTGAAGCTTTCTTT CASSDEQGMNTEAFF
TRBJ2-3 - - TRBV5-1 TGCGCCAGCAGCTTGTATGGGGGGATTGCAGATACGCAGTATTTT CASSLYGGIADTQYF
TRBJ2-2 - - TRBV15 TGTGCCACCAGCAGCCAGGCGGACACCGGGGAGCTGTTTTTT CATSSQADTGELFF
TRBJ2-6 few - TRBV7-8 TGTGCCAGCAGCGCGGACAGTTTCTCTGGGGCCAACGTCCTGACTTTC CASSADSFSGANVLTF
TRBJ1-6 - - TRBV5-4 TGTGCCAGCAGCTTTTCTACAGGCGGGAATTCACCCCTCCACTTT CASSFSTGGNSPLHF
TRBJ2-3 - TRBD2 TRBV5-5 TGTGCCAGCCAGGGTAGCGGGACGGATACGCAGTATTTT CASQGSGTDTQYF
TRBJ1-1 - - TRBV6-7 TGTGCCAGCGCTCATCAGCTAGACTACACTGAAGCTTTCTTT CASAHQLDYTEAFF